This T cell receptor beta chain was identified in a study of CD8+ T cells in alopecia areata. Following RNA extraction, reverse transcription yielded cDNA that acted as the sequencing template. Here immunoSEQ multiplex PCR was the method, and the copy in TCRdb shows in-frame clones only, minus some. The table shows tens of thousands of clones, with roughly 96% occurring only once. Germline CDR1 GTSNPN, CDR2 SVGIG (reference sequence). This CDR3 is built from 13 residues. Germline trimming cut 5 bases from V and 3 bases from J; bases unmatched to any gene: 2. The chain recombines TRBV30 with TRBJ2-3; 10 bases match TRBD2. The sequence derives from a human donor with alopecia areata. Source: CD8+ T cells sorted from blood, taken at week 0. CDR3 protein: CAWSSGSTDTQYF. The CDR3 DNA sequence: TGTGCCTGGTCTAGCGGGAGTACAGATACGCAGTATTTT.